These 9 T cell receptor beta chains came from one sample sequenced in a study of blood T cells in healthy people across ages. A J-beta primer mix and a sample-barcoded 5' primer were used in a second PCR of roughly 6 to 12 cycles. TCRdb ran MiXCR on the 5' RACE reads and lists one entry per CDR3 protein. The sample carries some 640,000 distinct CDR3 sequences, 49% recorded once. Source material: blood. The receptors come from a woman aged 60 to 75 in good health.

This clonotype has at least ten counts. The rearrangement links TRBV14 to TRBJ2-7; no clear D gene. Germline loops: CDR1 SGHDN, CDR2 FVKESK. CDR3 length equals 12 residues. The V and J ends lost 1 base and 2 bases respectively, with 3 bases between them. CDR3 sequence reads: CASSQGAYEQYF. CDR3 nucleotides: TGTGCCAGCAGCCAAGGGGCCTACGAGCAGTACTTC.

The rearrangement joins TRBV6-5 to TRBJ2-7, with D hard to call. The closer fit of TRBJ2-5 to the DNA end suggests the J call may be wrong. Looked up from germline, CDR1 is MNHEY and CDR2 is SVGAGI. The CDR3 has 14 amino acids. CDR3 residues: CASSQGRQLETQYF. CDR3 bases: TGTGCCAGCAGCCAAGGACGGCAGTTGGAGACCCAGTACTTC.

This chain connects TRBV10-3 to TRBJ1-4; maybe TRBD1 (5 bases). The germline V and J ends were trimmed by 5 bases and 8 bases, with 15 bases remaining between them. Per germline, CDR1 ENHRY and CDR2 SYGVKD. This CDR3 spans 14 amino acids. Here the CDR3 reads CAISSSGTSEKLFF. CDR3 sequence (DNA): TGTGCCATCAGTTCCTCCGGGACTTCGGAAAAACTGTTTTTT.

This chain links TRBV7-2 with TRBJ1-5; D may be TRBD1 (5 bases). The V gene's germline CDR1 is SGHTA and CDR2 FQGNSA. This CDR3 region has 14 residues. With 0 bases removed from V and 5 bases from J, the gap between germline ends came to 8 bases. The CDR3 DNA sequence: TGTGCCAGCAGCTTAGCACCGGGGCATCAGCCCCAGCATTTT. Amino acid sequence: CASSLAPGHQPQHF.

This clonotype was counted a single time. Written as DNA, the CDR3 is TGTGCCAGCAGTTACTCGAGAACTATGGCGGGACTCTACGAGCAGTACTTC. Amino acid sequence: CASSYSRTMAGLYEQYF. V is TRBV6-2 or TRBV6-3 and J is TRBJ2-7; TRBD2 might be the D (6 bases). The CDR3 sequence is 17 residues long. V dropped 0 bases and J dropped 3 bases, with 18 bases sitting between them. From germline, CDR1 is MNHEY and CDR2 SVGEGT.

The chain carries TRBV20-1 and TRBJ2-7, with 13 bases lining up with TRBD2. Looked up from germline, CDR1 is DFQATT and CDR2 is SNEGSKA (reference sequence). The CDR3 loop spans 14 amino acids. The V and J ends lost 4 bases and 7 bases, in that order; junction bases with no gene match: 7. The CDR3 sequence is CSATGLAGVGEQYF. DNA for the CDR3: TGCAGTGCTACAGGACTAGCGGGAGTGGGGGAGCAGTACTTC.

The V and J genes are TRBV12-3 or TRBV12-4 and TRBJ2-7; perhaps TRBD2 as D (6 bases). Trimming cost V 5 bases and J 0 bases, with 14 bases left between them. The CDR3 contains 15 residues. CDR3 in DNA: TGTGCCAGCAGTAACCCTAGCGTAAGCTCCTACGAGCAGTACTTC. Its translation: CASSNPSVSSYEQYF.

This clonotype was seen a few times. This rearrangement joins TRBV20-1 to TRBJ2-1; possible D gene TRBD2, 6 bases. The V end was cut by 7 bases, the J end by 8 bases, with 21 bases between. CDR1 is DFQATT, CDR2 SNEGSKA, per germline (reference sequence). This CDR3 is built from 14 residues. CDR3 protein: CSVGGSSIMDEQFF. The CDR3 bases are TGCAGTGTCGGGGGATCGTCTATAATGGATGAGCAGTTCTTC.

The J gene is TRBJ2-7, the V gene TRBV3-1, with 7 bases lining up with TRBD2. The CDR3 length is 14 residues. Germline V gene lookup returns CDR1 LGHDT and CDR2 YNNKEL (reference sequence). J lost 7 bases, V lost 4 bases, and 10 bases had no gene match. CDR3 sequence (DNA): TGTGCCAGCAGCCCCCATCGACTAGCCGATGAGCAGTACTTC. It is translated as CASSPHRLADEQYF.